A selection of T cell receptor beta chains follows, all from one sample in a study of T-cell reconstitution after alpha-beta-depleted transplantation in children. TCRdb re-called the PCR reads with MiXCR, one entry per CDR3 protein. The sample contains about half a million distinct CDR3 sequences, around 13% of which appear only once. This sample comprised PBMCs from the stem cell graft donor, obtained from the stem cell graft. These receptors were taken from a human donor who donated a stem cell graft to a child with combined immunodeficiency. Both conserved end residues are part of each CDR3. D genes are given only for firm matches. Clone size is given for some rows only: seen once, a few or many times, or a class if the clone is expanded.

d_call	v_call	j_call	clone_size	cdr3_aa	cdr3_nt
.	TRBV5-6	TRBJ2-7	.	CAMGPGTLLGQYF	TGTGCCATGGGCCCCGGGACCCTCCTAGGACAGTACTTC
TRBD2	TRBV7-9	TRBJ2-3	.	CASSPLAGGQDTQYF	TGTGCCAGCAGCCCCCTAGCGGGAGGGCAAGATACGCAGTATTTT
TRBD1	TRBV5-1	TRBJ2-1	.	CASSFYRGSYNEQFF	TGCGCCAGCAGCTTTTACAGGGGGTCCTACAATGAGCAGTTCTTC
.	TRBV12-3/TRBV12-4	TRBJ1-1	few	CASSARGVSGTEAFF	TGTGCCAGCAGTGCTAGGGGCGTGAGTGGCACTGAAGCTTTCTTT
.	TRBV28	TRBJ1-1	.	CASSFVVGRESFF	TGTGCCAGCAGTTTCGTTGTGGGGAGGGAATCTTTCTTT
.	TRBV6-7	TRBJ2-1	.	CASSYSNRTAYNEQFF	TGTGCCAGCAGTTACTCGAATCGGACAGCCTACAATGAGCAGTTCTTC
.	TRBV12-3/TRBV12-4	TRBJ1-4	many	CASSSTGRSNEKLFF	TGTGCCAGCAGTTCCACGGGACGGAGTAATGAAAAACTGTTTTTT
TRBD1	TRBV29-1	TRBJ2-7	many	CSVQGDSTYEQYF	TGCAGCGTTCAGGGGGACAGTACCTACGAGCAGTACTTC
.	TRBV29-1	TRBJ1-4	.	CSVGFRATNEKLFF	TGCAGCGTTGGGTTCCGAGCAACTAATGAAAAACTGTTTTTT
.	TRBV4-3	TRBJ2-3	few	CASSQDLIGSDTQYF	TGCGCCAGCAGCCAAGATTTAATAGGATCAGATACGCAGTATTTT
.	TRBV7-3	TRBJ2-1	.	CASSLGHRGRPGRSNEQFF	TGTGCCAGCAGCTTAGGTCACCGGGGGCGGCCAGGGAGGTCCAATGAGCAGTTCTTC
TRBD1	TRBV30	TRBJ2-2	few	CAWRDRQGARIAGELFF	TGTGCCTGGAGGGATCGACAGGGGGCGAGGATCGCCGGGGAGCTGTTTTTT
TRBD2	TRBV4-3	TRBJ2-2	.	CASSQDWAGGNTGELFF	TGCGCCAGCAGCCAAGATTGGGCGGGGGGTAACACCGGGGAGCTGTTTTTT
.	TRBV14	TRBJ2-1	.	CASSQWGSSYNEQFF	TGTGCCAGCAGCCAATGGGGAAGCTCCTACAATGAGCAGTTCTTC
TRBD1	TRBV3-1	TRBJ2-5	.	CASSQDRDRSETQYF	TGTGCCAGCAGCCAAGATAGGGACAGGTCGGAGACCCAGTACTTC
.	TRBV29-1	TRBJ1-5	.	CSVEDLGTQHF	TGCAGCGTTGAAGATCTGGGGACCCAGCATTTT
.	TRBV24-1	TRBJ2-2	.	CATMGVSGELFF	TGTGCCACCATGGGGGTGTCCGGGGAGCTGTTTTTT
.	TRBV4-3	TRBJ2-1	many	CASSQVRTTRGGEQFF	TGCGCCAGCAGCCAAGTCCGGACTACCCGAGGTGGTGAGCAGTTCTTC
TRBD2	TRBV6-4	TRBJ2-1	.	CASSDTSGSLSSYNEQFF	TGTGCCAGCAGTGACACTAGCGGGAGCCTGAGTTCCTACAATGAGCAGTTCTTC
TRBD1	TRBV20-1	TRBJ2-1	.	CSARRDREFF	TGCAGTGCCCGCCGGGACAGGGAGTTCTTC
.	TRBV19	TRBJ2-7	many	CASSIVGAGHEQYF	TGTGCCAGTAGTATCGTGGGGGCCGGCCACGAGCAGTACTTC
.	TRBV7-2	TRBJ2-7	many	CASSDRLTYEQYF	TGTGCCAGCAGCGACAGATTAACCTACGAGCAGTACTTC
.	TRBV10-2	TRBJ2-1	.	CASSESTGRVRYNEQFF	TGCGCCAGCAGTGAGTCGACCGGGCGGGTCCGCTACAATGAGCAGTTCTTC
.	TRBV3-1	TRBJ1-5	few	CASSRGYNQPQHF	TGTGCCAGCAGCCGTGGATACAATCAGCCCCAGCATTTT
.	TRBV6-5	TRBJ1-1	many	CASSYSGIRNEAFF	TGTGCCAGCAGTTACTCGGGAATACGAAATGAAGCTTTCTTT
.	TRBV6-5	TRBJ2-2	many	CASGRQGTGELFF	TGTGCCAGCGGTCGGCAGGGGACCGGGGAGCTGTTTTTT
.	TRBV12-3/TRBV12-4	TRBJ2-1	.	CASSFSLASEQFF	TGTGCCAGCAGCTTTTCACTAGCAAGTGAGCAGTTCTTC
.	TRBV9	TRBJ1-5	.	CASSVEGLGNQPQHF	TGTGCCAGCAGCGTAGAAGGGCTTGGCAATCAGCCCCAGCATTTT
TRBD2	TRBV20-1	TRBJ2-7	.	CSASPGGGHPFYEQYF	TGCAGTGCTAGCCCGGGAGGGGGACACCCCTTCTACGAGCAGTACTTC
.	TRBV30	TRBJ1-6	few	CAWSPEVLHF	TGTGCCTGGAGCCCCGAGGTTCTCCACTTT
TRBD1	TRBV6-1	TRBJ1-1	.	CASRLGTGLPEAFF	TGTGCCAGCAGGCTCGGGACAGGGTTACCTGAAGCTTTCTTT
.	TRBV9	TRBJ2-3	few	CASSVVGHPEGDTQYF	TGTGCCAGCAGCGTAGTGGGGCACCCCGAAGGGGATACGCAGTATTTT
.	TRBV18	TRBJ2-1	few	CASSPPFGSYNEQFF	TGTGCCAGCTCACCACCCTTTGGGTCCTACAATGAGCAGTTCTTC
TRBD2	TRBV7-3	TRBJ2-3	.	CASSRKIAGGTDTQYF	TGTGCCAGCAGCCGTAAAATAGCGGGAGGGACAGATACGCAGTATTTT
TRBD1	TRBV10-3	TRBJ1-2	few	CAIRPDRGLTNYGYTF	TGTGCCATCAGACCCGACAGGGGACTAACTAACTATGGCTACACCTTC
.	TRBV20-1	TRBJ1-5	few	CSASRVLGQPQHF	TGCAGTGCTAGCAGGGTTTTGGGTCAGCCCCAGCATTTT
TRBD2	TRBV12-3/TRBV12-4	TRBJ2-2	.	CASSPGLAENTGELFF	TGTGCCAGCAGCCCCGGGCTAGCGGAGAACACCGGGGAGCTGTTTTTT
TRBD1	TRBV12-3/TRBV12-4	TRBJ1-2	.	CASSSRTGRLAGYTF	TGTGCCAGCAGTTCCCGGACAGGGAGACTGGCGGGCTACACCTTC
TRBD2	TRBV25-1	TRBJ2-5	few	CASAAVAGAGETQYF	TGTGCCAGCGCCGCAGTAGCGGGAGCGGGCGAGACCCAGTACTTC
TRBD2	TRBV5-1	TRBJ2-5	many	CASSGWEREKKTQYF	TGCGCCAGCAGCGGATGGGAGCGGGAGAAGAAGACCCAGTACTTC
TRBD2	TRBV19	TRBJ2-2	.	CASSIPRGRIKTGELFF	TGTGCCAGTAGTATCCCCCGCGGGAGGATTAAGACCGGGGAGCTGTTTTTT
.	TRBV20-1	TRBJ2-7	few	CSARGGASDGVYEQYF	TGCAGTGCTAGAGGTGGAGCTAGCGATGGTGTCTACGAGCAGTACTTC
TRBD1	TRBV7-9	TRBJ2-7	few	CASTPWDRSYEQYF	TGTGCCAGCACCCCGTGGGACAGGTCCTACGAGCAGTACTTC
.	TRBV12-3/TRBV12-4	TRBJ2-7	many	CASSLGGHEQYF	TGTGCCAGCAGTTTAGGGGGTCACGAGCAGTACTTC
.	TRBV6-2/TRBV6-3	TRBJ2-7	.	CASSYSTVRGGSYEQYF	TGTGCCAGCAGTTACTCGACGGTTAGAGGGGGCTCCTACGAGCAGTACTTC
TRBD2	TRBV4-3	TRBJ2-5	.	CASSQDELAAVLGTQYF	TGCGCCAGCAGCCAAGATGAGCTAGCGGCGGTTTTAGGGACCCAGTACTTC
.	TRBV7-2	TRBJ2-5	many	CASSARVGTQYF	TGTGCCAGCAGCGCCAGGGTCGGGACCCAGTACTTC
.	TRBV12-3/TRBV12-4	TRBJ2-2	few	CASSLAAVNTGELFF	TGTGCCAGCAGTTTGGCCGCGGTGAACACCGGGGAGCTGTTTTTT
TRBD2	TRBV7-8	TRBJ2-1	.	CASSPRALADSYNEQFF	TGTGCCAGCAGCCCCAGGGCCCTAGCGGACTCCTACAATGAGCAGTTCTTC
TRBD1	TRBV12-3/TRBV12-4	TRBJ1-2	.	CASSLPGTGGGYGYTF	TGTGCCAGCAGTTTACCAGGGACAGGTGGGGGATATGGCTACACCTTC
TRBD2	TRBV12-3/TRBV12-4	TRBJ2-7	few	CASGRGTTYEQYF	TGTGCCAGCGGGCGGGGGACCACCTACGAGCAGTACTTC
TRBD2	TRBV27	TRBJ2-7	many	CASSMGLAGVGEQYF	TGTGCCAGCAGTATGGGACTAGCGGGAGTTGGTGAGCAGTACTTC
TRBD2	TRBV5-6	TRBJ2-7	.	CASSGWTSGRAPWEEYF	TGTGCCAGCAGCGGCTGGACTAGCGGGAGGGCCCCGTGGGAGGAGTACTTC
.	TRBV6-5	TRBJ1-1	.	CASSYYLLGRTEAFF	TGTGCCAGCAGTTACTATTTACTCGGCCGCACTGAAGCTTTCTTT
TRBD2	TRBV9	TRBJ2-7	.	CASSRWGTSGYEQYF	TGTGCCAGCAGCAGATGGGGGACTAGCGGTTACGAGCAGTACTTC
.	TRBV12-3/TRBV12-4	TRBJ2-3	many	CASSLWTTTDTQYF	TGTGCCAGCAGTTTATGGACTACCACAGATACGCAGTATTTT
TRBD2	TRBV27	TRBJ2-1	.	CASSSQRESSYNEQFF	TGTGCCAGCAGTTCTCAGCGGGAGAGCTCCTACAATGAGCAGTTCTTC